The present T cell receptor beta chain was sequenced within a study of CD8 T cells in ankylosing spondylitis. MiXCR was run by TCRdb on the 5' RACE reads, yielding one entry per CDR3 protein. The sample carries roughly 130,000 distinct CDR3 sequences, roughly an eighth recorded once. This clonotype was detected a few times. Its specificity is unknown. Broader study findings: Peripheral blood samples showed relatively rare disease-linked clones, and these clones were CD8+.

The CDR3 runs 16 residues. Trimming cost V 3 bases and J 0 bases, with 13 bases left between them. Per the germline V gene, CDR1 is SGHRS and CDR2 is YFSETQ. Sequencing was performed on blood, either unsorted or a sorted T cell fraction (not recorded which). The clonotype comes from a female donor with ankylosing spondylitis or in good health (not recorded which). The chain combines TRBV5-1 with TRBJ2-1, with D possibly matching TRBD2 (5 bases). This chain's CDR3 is CASSSTSPSSYNEQFF. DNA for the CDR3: TGCGCCAGCAGCTCCACTAGTCCCAGCTCCTACAATGAGCAGTTCTTC.